The subject of this entry is one TCR beta chain. This sample is part of a study of blood T cell repertoires in COVID-19. Under the authors' procedure: Cell counts per sample came from amplifying reference gene primers. The table came from immunoSEQ multiplex PCR; TCRdb's copy has only in-frame clones and leaves some out. The DNA gave D and trimming, while V, J and clone size come from that table. The sample records under 130,000 clones, roughly 87% being singletons. CDR3 length: 15 residues. Trimming cost V 5 bases and J 0 bases, with 12 bases left between them. The germline V gene has CDR1 SGHNT and CDR2 YENEEA.

The V call is TRBV11-3, the J call TRBJ2-3; weak D call: TRBD2 (6 bases). Material: peripheral blood. The sequence was collected from a human donor in a cohort sampled during active COVID-19. CDR3 in amino acids: CASSQEGKSTDTQYF. DNA for the CDR3: TGTGCCAGCAGCCAGGAGGGAAAGAGCACAGATACGCAGTATTTT.